Presented here are 10 T cell receptor beta chains from one specimen sequenced in a study of blood T cells in healthy people across ages. PCR was performed a second time for about 6 to 11 cycles using a sample-barcoded 5' primer and a J-beta primer mix. TCRdb passed the 5' RACE reads through MiXCR, listing each CDR3 protein once. The sample carries 380,000 or so distinct CDR3 sequences, about half recorded once. The source material was blood. These receptors all stem from a man aged 55 to 69 in good health.

This clonotype was observed many times. The J gene is TRBJ2-1, the V gene TRBV29-1, with TRBD2 as a possible D gene (5 bases). The CDR3 is 12 residues long. V lost 4 bases and J lost 6, with 10 bases in between. The germline CDR1 and CDR2 sequences are SQVTM and ANQGSEA. CDR3 DNA: TGCAGCGTTGGATCCAGCGGCAATGAGCAGTTCTTC. It specifies CSVGSSGNEQFF.

V is TRBV6-6 and J is TRBJ2-7; possibly TRBD2 for D (5 bases). V lost 0 bases, J lost 2 bases, and 8 bases lay in between. The CDR3 is made up of 14 amino acids. Per germline, CDR1 MNHNY and CDR2 SVGAGI (reference sequence). CDR3: CASSYSTGAYEQYF. CDR3 nucleotide sequence: TGTGCCAGCAGTTACTCAACCGGGGCCTACGAGCAGTACTTC.

This clonotype showed up just once. The rearrangement uses TRBV7-2 and TRBJ2-6; D may be TRBD1 (5 bases). With 3 bases removed from V and 2 bases from J, the gap between germline ends came to 11 bases. Germline values: CDR1 SGHTA, CDR2 FQGNSA. The CDR3 length is 16 residues. CDR3 sequence reads: CASSFQGTAGANVLTF. In DNA form, the CDR3 reads TGTGCCAGCAGCTTCCAGGGTACTGCTGGGGCCAACGTCCTGACTTTC.

The V gene is TRBV11-2, the J gene TRBJ1-1; no definite D call. Germline loops: CDR1 SGHAT, CDR2 FQNNGV. The V end lost 5 bases, the J end lost 1 base, and 11 bases lay between the germline ends. The length of the CDR3 is 14 residues. Here the CDR3 reads CASSPSLGNTEAFF. The DNA of the CDR3 is TGTGCCAGCAGCCCGTCTTTGGGGAACACTGAAGCTTTCTTT.

The chain combines TRBV6-5 with TRBJ2-3; 7 nucleotides align to TRBD2. This CDR3 region has 14 residues. The germline CDR1 and CDR2 sequences are MNHEY and SVGAGI. V shed 8 bases, J shed 2 bases, and the junction held 7 bases outside the gene matches. CDR3 DNA: TGTGCCAGCGCAGCGGGGCTCATCACAGATACGCAGTATTTT. The encoded protein is CASAAGLITDTQYF.

J is TRBJ2-2 and V is TRBV6-5; TRBD1 agrees at 9 bases. V shed 4 bases and J 5 bases; nucleotides not matched to a gene: 8. Germline V gene sequence: CDR1 MNHEY, CDR2 SVGAGI. This CDR3 region has 16 residues. The CDR3 loop reads CASSSNRGLRTGELFF. CDR3 DNA: TGTGCCAGCAGTTCTAACAGGGGGCTGAGGACCGGGGAGCTGTTTTTT.

This clonotype was observed at least ten times. The CDR3 region is CASSPRGPAKGTDTQYF. The CDR3 DNA reads as TGTGCCAGCTCACCACGGGGACCCGCAAAGGGGACAGATACGCAGTATTTT. The chain combines TRBV18 with TRBJ2-3; tentatively, D is TRBD1 or TRBD2 (5 bases each). The CDR3 has 17 residues. The V gene lost 1 base and the J gene lost 3 bases, with 17 bases spanning the gap. Germline CDR1 KGHSH, CDR2 LQKENI.

This clonotype was seen a handful of times. The rearrangement joins TRBV5-1 to TRBJ1-2; D unclear. The CDR3 length is 13 residues. V lost 0 bases and J lost 4, with 7 bases in between. Germline assignment: CDR1 SGHRS and CDR2 YFSETQ. Here the CDR3 reads CASSLGSVYGYTF. The CDR3 DNA is TGCGCCAGCAGCTTGGGGAGCGTCTATGGCTACACCTTC.

A few counts support this clonotype. The V and J genes are TRBV20-1 and TRBJ2-6; D is undetermined. Germline CDR1 is DFQATT and CDR2 is SNEGSKA (reference sequence). V lost 1 base to trimming and J lost 0 bases, with 10 bases between them. The CDR3 sequence is 16 residues long. CDR3 amino acids: CSARVSGNSGANVLTF. In DNA, the CDR3 is TGCAGTGCTAGAGTTTCGGGTAACTCTGGGGCCAACGTCCTGACTTTC.

This clonotype was detected once. The chain uses TRBV18 and TRBJ2-7; 8 bases fit TRBD1. Trimming at V came to 1 base and at J to 3 bases, leaving 11 bases not matched to a gene. Germline V gene lookup returns CDR1 KGHSH and CDR2 LQKENI. The CDR3 length is 17 residues. The DNA of the CDR3 is TGTGCCAGCTCACCACTCCCTTTGGGACAGGTGAACTACGAGCAGTACTTC. This codes for CASSPLPLGQVNYEQYF.